The present TCR beta chain was sequenced within a study of CD8+ T cells in alopecia areata (dated by TCRdb to about 2018). Broadly, across the study: Treated patients were enrolled in an open-label pilot trial of oral tofacitinib, 5 to 10 mg twice daily, for moderate-to-severe alopecia areata. Scalp clonality was compared across normal scalp (n=4), patchy alopecia areata scalp (n=8), and alopecia totalis/universalis scalp (n=8). Patients stayed on tofacitinib for 6 to 18 months and then had 6 months of follow-up off drug so that delayed response and recurrence could be assessed. RNA came from the PAXgene miRNA kit for fixed scalp, the miRNeasy kit for PBMCs, and the RNeasy kit for mouse skin. Biopsies were taken from tofacitinib-treated patients at baseline and at 4 and 24 weeks of treatment, and a later scalp biopsy was taken in several of the tofacitinib-treated patients. The SALT score, which quantifies the percentage of affected scalp surface area, was used to measure disease severity in treated patients. TCRbeta CDR3 regions were amplified by immunoSEQ multiplex PCR using 35 Vbeta forward and 13 Jbeta reverse primers. On the human side, TCRbeta sequencing was run on scalp tissue and on sorted CD4+ and CD8+ peripheral blood T cells from healthy controls and from alopecia areata patients with either patchy or totalis/universalis disease. To study T cell clonal expansion in alopecia areata, the researchers applied high-throughput TCRbeta sequencing to both the C3H/HeJ mouse model and human patients.

What this sample's time point label stands for: about four weeks on oral tofacitinib. Reading the label with the study, this specimen's treatment or condition is: oral pan-JAK inhibitor, 5-10 mg twice daily. Lesional scalp punch biopsies and peripheral blood were obtained from alopecia areata patients. PBMCs were isolated by density centrifugation and stained for CD3, CD4 and CD8, after which CD4+ and CD8+ T cells were sorted on a FACSAria. With respect to this clone: Its antigen specificity is not known. Base quality data are lacking; no much larger clone is found one base away.

The library was generated by the immunoSEQ multiplex PCR assay. For TCR sequencing, RNA was extracted from every sample and reverse transcribed into cDNA to serve as template. First-strand cDNA was synthesized using SuperScript III with a 2:1 mix of oligo-dT and random hexamers. A synthetic immune receptor repertoire was used to measure amplification bias, and any remaining bias was corrected computationally. Concerning the study's data processing: After raw reads were preprocessed to remove errors, the CDR3 was defined following IMGT conventions as running from the conserved cysteine to phenylalanine. To get clonality, Shannon entropy was normalized by log2 of the number of productive unique TCRs and the result was subtracted from 1. CD4 or CD8 identity of scalp clones was inferred by cross-referencing scalp TCRbeta sequences with sorted blood CD4 and CD8 repertoires. Imported from immuneACCESS, the table was reduced by TCRdb to in-frame sequences with V and J called. These copies leave out some clones; in studies compared against another copy, an unresolved V gene accounts for under half, and the cause of the remainder is not known. V, J and clone size were drawn from that table, and D and trimming were deduced from the DNA. This sample gives about 160,000 clones in total; under 70% of them show up just once. The ten largest clonotypes hold about 0.94% of the sample.

Overall study results and their limits: Because the treated cohort was small and had only one nonresponder, larger studies are needed to examine links between baseline CD8+ expansion and response. Higher clonality and more expanded CD8+ clones were observed in lesional scalp than in normal scalp, particularly in alopecia totalis/universalis, a finding suggestive of antigenic drive. TCR sequences shared between patients were less clear than in mice, possibly partly because of HLA diversity in the patient population. Scalp TCR repertoire analysis is complicated because resident alphabeta T cells in normal human skin are also sequenced, whereas mouse skin is dominated by gammadelta T cells. Many expanded lesional clones persisted in scalp and blood during tofacitinib treatment, which may partly explain relapse after stopping treatment. With tofacitinib, both scalp clonality and the number of expanded CD8+ clones among the top 100 scalp clones went down significantly.

V is shortened by 5 bases, J by 1 base, and the region joining them spans 8 bases. CDR1 SQVTM and CDR2 ANQGSEA were looked up in the germline V gene. Its CDR3 holds 12 amino acids, cysteine through phenylalanine. Just the 36-base CDR3 DNA is kept, in frame starting at base 1. This TCR derives from a human donor with alopecia areata. Material: CD4+ T cells sorted from blood, obtained at week 4, from a patient treated with tofacitinib. Recombination linked TRBV29-1 to TRBJ2-5; no D gene is confidently identified. The nucleotide sequence reads as follows: TGCAGCGTTCAGTGGGGCCAAGAGACCCAGTACTTC. It encodes CSVQWGQETQYF. The CDR3, completed at both ends by the reference TRBV29-1 and TRBJ2-5 genes, gives the full variable domain SAVISQKPSRDICQRGTSLTIQCQVDSQVTMMFWYRQQPGQSLTLIATANQGSEATYESGFVIDKFPISRPNLTFSTLTVSNMSPEDSSIYLCSVQWGQETQYFGPGTRLLVL.